The present TCR beta chain was sequenced within a study of cytomegalovirus exposure and HLA in healthy donors. General observations from the study: V- and J-gene trimming in TCR beta was tied to a missense DCLRE1C variant by an analysis performed later. An Asian-associated ancestry cluster reportedly showed fewer N-insertions than the roughly 670-donor mean in a later analysis. Solely CMV serostatus was available to characterize immune exposure. Upon later analysis, HLA-associated TCR beta chains proved more clonally expanded than other, equally common chains.

Primers: 60 Vbeta forward and 13 Jbeta reverse. TCRdb's table, derived via immunoSEQ multiplex PCR, lists solely in-frame clones and lacks some. This table has some 180,000 clones, around 80% appearing once. With regard to this clone: Its antigen is not identified.

This CDR3 region has 16 residues. Looked up from germline, CDR1 is MDHEN and CDR2 is SYDVKM. Trimming left V 7 bases short and J 1 base short, with 19 bases between. Sequenced: PBMCs. This clonotype was sampled from a man aged 35 to 55 in good health and CMV-seropositive. The chain couples TRBV28 to TRBJ1-1, with D possibly matching TRBD1 (6 bases). This CDR3 reads CASTTTRGGPNTEAFF. The CDR3 region has the DNA TGTGCCAGCACCACCACCCGGGGGGGCCCGAACACTGAAGCTTTCTTT.